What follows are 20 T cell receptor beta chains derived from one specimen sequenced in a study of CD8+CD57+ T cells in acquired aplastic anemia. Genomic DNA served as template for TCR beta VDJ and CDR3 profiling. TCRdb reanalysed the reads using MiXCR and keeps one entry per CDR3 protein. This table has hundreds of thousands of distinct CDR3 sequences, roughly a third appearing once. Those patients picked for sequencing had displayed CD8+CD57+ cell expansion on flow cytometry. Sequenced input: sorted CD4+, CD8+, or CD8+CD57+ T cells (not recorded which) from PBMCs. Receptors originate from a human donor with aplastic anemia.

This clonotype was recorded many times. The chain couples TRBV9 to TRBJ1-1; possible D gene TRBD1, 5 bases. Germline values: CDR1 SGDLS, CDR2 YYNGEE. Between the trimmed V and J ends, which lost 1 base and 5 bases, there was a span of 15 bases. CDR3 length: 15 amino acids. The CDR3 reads CASSVRDSPGTEAFF. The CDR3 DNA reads TGTGCCAGCAGCGTAAGGGACTCCCCGGGGACTGAAGCTTTCTTT.

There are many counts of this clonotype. CDR3 amino acids: CASSYSRTDTQYF. As DNA, the CDR3 is TGTGCCAGTAGCTACAGCCGCACAGATACGCAGTATTTT. The chain uses TRBV19 and TRBJ2-3; the D is unclear. Germline lookup yields CDR1 LNHDA and CDR2 SQIVND (reference sequence). Between the trimmed V and J ends, which lost 6 bases and 1 base, there was a span of 8 bases. The length of the CDR3 is 13 residues.

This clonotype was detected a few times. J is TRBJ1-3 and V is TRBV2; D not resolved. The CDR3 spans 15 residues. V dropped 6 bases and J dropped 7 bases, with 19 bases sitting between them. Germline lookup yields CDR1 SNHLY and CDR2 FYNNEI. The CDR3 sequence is CASSQEAPELNTIYF. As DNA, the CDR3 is TGTGCCAGCAGCCAAGAAGCCCCTGAGCTCAACACCATATATTTT.

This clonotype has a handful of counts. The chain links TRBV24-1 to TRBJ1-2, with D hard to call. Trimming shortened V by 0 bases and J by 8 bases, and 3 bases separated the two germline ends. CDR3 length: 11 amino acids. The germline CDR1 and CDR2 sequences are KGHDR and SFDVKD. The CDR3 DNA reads TGTGCCACCAGTGATTTGCAGGGCTACACCTTC. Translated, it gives CATSDLQGYTF.

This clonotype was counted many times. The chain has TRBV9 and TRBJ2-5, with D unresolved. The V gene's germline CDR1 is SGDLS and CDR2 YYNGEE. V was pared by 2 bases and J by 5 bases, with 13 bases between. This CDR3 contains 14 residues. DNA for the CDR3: TGTGCCAGCAGCGTTGGGGTGCATGAGGAGACCCAGTACTTC. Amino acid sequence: CASSVGVHEETQYF.

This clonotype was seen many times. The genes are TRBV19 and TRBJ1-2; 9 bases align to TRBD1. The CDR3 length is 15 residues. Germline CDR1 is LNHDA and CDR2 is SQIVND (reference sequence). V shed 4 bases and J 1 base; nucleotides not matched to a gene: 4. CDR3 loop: CASSTGTGFNYGYTF. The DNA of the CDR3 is TGTGCCAGTAGTACCGGGACAGGGTTTAACTATGGCTACACCTTC.

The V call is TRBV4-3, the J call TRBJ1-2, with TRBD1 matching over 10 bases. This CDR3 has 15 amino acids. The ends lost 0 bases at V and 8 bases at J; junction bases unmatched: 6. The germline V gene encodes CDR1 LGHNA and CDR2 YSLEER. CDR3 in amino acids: CASSQDRTGGEGYTF. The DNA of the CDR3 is TGCGCCAGCAGCCAAGATCGGACAGGGGGGGAGGGCTACACCTTC.

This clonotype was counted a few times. The chain's CDR3 is CASVADSYEQYF. The CDR3 DNA reads TGTGCCAGCGTAGCGGATTCCTACGAGCAGTACTTC. The chain links TRBV9 to TRBJ2-7; weak D call: TRBD2 (6 bases). From germline, CDR1 is SGDLS and CDR2 YYNGEE. V was clipped by 7 bases and J by 1 base, with 9 bases between them. The CDR3 sequence is 12 residues long.

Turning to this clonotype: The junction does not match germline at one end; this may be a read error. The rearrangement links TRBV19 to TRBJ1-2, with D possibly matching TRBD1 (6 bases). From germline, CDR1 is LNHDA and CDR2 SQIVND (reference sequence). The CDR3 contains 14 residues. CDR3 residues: CASSLDRTHYGYTF. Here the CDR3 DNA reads TGTGCCAGTAGTTTAGACAGGACCCACTATGGCTACACCTTC.

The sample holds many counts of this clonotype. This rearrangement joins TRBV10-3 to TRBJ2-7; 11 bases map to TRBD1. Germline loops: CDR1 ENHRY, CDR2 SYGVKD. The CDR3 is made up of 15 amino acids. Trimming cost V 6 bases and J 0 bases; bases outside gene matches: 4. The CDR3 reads CAIRGDRGSSYEQYF. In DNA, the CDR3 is TGTGCCATCAGGGGGGACAGGGGGAGCTCCTACGAGCAGTACTTC.

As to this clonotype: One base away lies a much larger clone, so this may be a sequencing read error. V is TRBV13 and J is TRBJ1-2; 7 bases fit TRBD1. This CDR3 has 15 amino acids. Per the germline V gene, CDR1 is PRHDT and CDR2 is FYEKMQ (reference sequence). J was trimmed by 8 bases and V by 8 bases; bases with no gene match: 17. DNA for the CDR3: TGTGCCAGCGGCCCAATCGGGACAGTCAAGGGGGGCTACACCTTC. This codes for CASGPIGTVKGGYTF.

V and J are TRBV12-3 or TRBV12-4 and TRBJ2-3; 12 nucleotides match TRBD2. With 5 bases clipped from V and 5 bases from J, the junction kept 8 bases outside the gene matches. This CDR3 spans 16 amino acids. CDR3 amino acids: CASSASSGGAIDTQYF. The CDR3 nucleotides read TGTGCCAGCAGTGCCTCTAGCGGGGGGGCAATAGATACGCAGTATTTT.

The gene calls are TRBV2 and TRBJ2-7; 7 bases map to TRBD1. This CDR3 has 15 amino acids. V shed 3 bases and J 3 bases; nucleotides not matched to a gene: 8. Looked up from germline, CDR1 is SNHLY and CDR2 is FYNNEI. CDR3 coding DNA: TGTGCCAGCAGTGAGCTGGACAGGAGCCGCTACGAGCAGTACTTC. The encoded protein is CASSELDRSRYEQYF.

In DNA, the CDR3 is TGCAGTGCTACTACTAGCGGGGGGGCCGCAGATACGCAGTATTTT. This sequence encodes CSATTSGGAADTQYF. The chain joins TRBV20-1 to TRBJ2-3; TRBD2 agrees at 13 bases. The V and J ends lost 4 bases and 4 bases, in that order; junction bases with no gene match: 5. Germline V gene sequence: CDR1 DFQATT, CDR2 SNEGSKA (reference sequence). This CDR3 region has 15 residues.

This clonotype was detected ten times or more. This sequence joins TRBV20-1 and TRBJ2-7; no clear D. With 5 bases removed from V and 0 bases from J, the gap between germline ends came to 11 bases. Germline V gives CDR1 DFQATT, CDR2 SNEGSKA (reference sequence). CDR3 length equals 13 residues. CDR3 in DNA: TGCAGTGCTCGGTCAGAATTCTCCTACGAGCAGTACTTC. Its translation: CSARSEFSYEQYF.

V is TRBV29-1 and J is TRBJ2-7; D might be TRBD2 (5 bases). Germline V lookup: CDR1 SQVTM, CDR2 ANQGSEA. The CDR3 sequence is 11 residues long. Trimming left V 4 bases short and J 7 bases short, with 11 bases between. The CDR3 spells CSVGAGLEQYF. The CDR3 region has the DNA TGCAGCGTTGGCGCGGGCTTGGAGCAGTACTTC.

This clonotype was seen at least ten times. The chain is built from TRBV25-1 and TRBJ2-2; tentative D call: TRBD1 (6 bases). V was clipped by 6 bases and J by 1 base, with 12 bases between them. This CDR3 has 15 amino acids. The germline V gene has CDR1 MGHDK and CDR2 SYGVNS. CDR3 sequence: CASSPGHMNTGELFF. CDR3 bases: TGTGCCAGCAGCCCGGGACACATGAACACCGGGGAGCTGTTTTTT.

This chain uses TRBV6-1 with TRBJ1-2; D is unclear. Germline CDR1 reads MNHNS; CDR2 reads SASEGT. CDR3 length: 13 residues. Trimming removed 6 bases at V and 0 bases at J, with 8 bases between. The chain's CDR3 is CASRDIANYGYTF. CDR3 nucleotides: TGTGCCAGCAGAGACATAGCTAACTATGGCTACACCTTC.

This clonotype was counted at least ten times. The CDR3 loop reads CATSDAQPGTGGPDTQYF. CDR3 DNA sequence: TGTGCCACCAGTGATGCCCAACCCGGGACAGGGGGACCAGATACGCAGTATTTT. The V and J genes are TRBV24-1 and TRBJ2-3, with 11 bases identical to TRBD1. From germline, CDR1 is KGHDR and CDR2 SFDVKD. The V gene end was trimmed by 3 bases and the J gene end by 4 bases; junction bases not matched to a gene: 11. The CDR3 runs to 18 residues.

The CDR3 DNA reads TGTGCTACGGGACAGGGGGGGAATTCACCCCTCCACTTT. This codes for CATGQGGNSPLHF. This chain links TRBV25-1 with TRBJ1-6, with 11 bases fitting TRBD1. This CDR3 is 13 amino acids long. Germline CDR1 reads MGHDK; CDR2 reads SYGVNS.